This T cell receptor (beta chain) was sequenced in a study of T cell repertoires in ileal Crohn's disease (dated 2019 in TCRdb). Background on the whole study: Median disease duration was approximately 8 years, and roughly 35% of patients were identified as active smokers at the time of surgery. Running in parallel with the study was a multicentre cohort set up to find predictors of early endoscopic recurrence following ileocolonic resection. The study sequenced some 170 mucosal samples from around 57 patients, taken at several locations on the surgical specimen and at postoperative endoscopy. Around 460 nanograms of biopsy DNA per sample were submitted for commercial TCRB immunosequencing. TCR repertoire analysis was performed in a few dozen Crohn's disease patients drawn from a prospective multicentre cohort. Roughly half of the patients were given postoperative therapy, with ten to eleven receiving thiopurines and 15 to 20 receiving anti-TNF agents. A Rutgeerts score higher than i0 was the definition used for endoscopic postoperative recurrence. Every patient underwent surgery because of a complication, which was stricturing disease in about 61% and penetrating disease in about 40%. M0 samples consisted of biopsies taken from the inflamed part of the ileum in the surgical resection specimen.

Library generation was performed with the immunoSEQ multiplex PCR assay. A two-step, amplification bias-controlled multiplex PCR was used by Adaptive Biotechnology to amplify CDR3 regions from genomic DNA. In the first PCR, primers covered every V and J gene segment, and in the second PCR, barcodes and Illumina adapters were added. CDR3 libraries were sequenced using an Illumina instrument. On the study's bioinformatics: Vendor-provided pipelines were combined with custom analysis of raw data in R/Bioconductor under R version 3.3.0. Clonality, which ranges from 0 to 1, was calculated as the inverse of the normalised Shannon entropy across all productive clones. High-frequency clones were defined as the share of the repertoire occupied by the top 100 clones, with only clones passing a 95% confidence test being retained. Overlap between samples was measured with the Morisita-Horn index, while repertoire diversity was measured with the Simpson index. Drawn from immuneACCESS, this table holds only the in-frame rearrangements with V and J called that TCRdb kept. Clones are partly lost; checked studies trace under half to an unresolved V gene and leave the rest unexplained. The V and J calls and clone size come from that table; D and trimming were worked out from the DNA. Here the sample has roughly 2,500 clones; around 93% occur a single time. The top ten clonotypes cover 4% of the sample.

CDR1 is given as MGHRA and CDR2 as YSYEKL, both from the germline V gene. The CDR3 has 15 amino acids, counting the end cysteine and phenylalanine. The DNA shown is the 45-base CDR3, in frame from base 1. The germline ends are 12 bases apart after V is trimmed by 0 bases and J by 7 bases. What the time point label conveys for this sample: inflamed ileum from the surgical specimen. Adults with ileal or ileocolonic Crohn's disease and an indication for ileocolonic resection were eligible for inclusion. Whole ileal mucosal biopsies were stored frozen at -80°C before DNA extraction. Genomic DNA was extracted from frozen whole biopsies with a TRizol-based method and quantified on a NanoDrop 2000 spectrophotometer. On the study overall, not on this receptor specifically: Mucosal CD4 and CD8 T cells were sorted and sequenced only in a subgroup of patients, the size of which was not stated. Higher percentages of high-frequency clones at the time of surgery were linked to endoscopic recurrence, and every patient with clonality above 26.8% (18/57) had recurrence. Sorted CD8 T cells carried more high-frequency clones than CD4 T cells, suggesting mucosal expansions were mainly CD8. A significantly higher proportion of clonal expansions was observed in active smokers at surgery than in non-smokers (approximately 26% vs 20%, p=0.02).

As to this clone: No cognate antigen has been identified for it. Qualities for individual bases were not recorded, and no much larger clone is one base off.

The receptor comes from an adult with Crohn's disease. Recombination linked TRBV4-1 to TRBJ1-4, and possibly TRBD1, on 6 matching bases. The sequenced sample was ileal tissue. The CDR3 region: CASSQENRVAEKLFF. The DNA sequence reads TGCGCCAGCAGCCAAGAAAACAGGGTTGCTGAAAAACTGTTTTTT.